What follows are 31 T cell receptor beta chains derived from one specimen sequenced in a study of T cells in localized non-small cell lung cancer. Data came from immunoSEQ multiplex PCR; TCRdb stores just in-frame clones and leaves some out. The sample comprises tens of thousands of clones, around nine tenths of which are singletons, and 20% to 25% rests with the top ten. This specimen was peripheral blood, taken before any cancer treatment. The source of these receptors is a woman aged 40-69 years with stage I squamous cell lung carcinoma.

V is TRBV6-6 and J is TRBJ2-2; D gene unclear. This CDR3 has 14 residues. The V end was cut by 2 bases, the J end by 1 base, with 5 bases between. CDR1 is MNHNY and CDR2 is SVGAGI in the germline V gene (reference sequence). CDR3 nucleotides: TGTGCCAGCAGTTACAGACAGAACACCGGGGAGCTGTTTTTT. Residues: CASSYRQNTGELFF.

V is TRBV6-1 and J is TRBJ2-3; D not certain. This CDR3 region has 15 residues. Germline V gene sequence: CDR1 MNHNS, CDR2 SASEGT. Trimming removed 2 bases at V and 4 bases at J, with 13 bases between. CDR3 amino acids: CASSETGYFPDTQYF. The CDR3 coding sequence is TGTGCCAGCAGTGAAACCGGGTACTTCCCAGATACGCAGTATTTT.

This chain links TRBV6-5 with TRBJ2-7, with D unresolved. The CDR3 is 11 residues long. Trimming removed 5 bases at V and 3 bases at J, with 5 bases between. CDR1 MNHEY and CDR2 SVGAGI come from the germline V gene. CDR3: CASSQNYEQYF. The CDR3 DNA reads as TGTGCCAGCAGTCAAAACTACGAGCAGTACTTC.

V gene TRBV18 combines with J gene TRBJ2-2, with unresolved D. CDR1 is KGHSH, CDR2 LQKENI, per germline. The CDR3 totals 12 residues. The V gene lost 3 bases and the J gene lost 6 bases, with 5 bases spanning the gap. The CDR3 DNA follows: TGTGCCAGCTCACCGGTGGCCGGGGAGCTGTTTTTT. Translated: CASSPVAGELFF. Based on the CDR3 plus reference TRBV18 and TRBJ2-2, the full variable domain is NAGVMQNPRHLVRRRGQEARLRCSPMKGHSHVYWYRQLPEEGLKFMVYLQKENIIDESGMPKERFSAEFPKEGPSILRIQQVVRGDSAAYFCASSPVAGELFFGEGSRLTVL.

The chain carries TRBV5-1 and TRBJ2-5; 13 nucleotides align to TRBD2. CDR3 length: 18 residues. CDR1 and CDR2 (germline): SGHRS, YFSETQ. V lost 1 base to trimming and J lost 4 bases; unmatched junction nucleotides: 10. CDR3 residues: CASSLKVTSGGARETQYF. The CDR3 bases are TGCGCCAGCAGCTTGAAGGTTACTAGCGGGGGGGCGCGAGAGACCCAGTACTTC.

The chain combines TRBV4-2 with TRBJ2-5; 11 bases fit TRBD2. Germline V gene sequence: CDR1 LGHNA, CDR2 YNFKEQ. V was clipped by 1 base and J by 5 bases; unmatched bases: 12. The CDR3 is 18 amino acids. The DNA of the CDR3 is TGTGCCAGCAGCCAAGCCGGCTTAGCGGGGGGGTTCGGGGAGACCCAGTACTTC. Its protein is CASSQAGLAGGFGETQYF.

Worth noting for this clone: One end of the junction does not line up with germline, which may come from a read error. The V and J genes are TRBV6-1 and TRBJ1-1; unclear D gene. CDR3 size: 13 residues. Germline lookup yields CDR1 MNHNS and CDR2 SASEGT. The CDR3 nucleotides are TGTGCCAGCAGCGAAGGATCAAACACTGAAGCTTTCTTT. It translates to CASSEGSNTEAFF.

The genes are TRBV6-6 and TRBJ1-2; the D gene is possibly TRBD1 (5 bases). The V end was cut by 5 bases, the J end by 2 bases, with 12 bases between. Germline V lookup: CDR1 MNHNY, CDR2 SVGAGI (reference sequence). The CDR3 is 14 residues long. In nucleotides, the CDR3 is TGTGCCAGCAGTCGGCTTGGGGGGAACTATGGCTACACCTTC. Residues: CASSRLGGNYGYTF.

The chain employs TRBV4-1 and TRBJ2-3, with a possible D match to TRBD1 (5 bases). Trimming removed 1 base at V and 2 bases at J, with 16 bases between. Germline-derived CDR1 and CDR2 are MGHRA and YSYEKL. This CDR3 has 17 residues. Written as DNA, the CDR3 is TGCGCCAGCAGCCAAGGGGGCAGTTACGGCCTCACAGATACGCAGTATTTT. Its translation: CASSQGGSYGLTDTQYF.

The chain employs TRBV5-8 and TRBJ1-1; possible D gene TRBD1, 6 bases. The V end was cut by 4 bases, the J end by 1 base, with 17 bases between. Germline assignment: CDR1 SGHTS and CDR2 YDEGEE. The CDR3 sequence is 16 residues long. The CDR3 nucleotides are TGTGCCAGCAGCCAAAAAAGGGACATAAAGAACACTGAAGCTTTCTTT. The encoded protein is CASSQKRDIKNTEAFF.

The V gene is TRBV2, the J gene TRBJ2-2, with TRBD1 matching over 10 bases. J gave up 6 bases and V 4 bases, and 2 bases lay outside the gene matches. The length of the CDR3 is 14 residues. CDR1 SNHLY and CDR2 FYNNEI come from the germline V gene. The CDR3 DNA is TGTGCCAGCAGTGGGGGACAGGGGTCCGGGGAGCTGTTTTTT. Amino acids: CASSGGQGSGELFF.

This clone has a handful of counts. The CDR3 sequence is CASSLGTGGQETQYF. CDR3 coding DNA: TGTGCCAGCAGCTTAGGGACAGGGGGACAAGAGACCCAGTACTTC. The gene calls are TRBV7-9 and TRBJ2-5, with 10 bases lining up with TRBD1. The CDR3 runs to 15 residues. The V and J ends lost 1 base and 2 bases, in that order; junction bases with no gene match: 1. Germline V gene lookup returns CDR1 SEHNR and CDR2 FQNEAQ (reference sequence).

Turning to this clone: Other nucleotide sequences from this sample produce the same CDR3. V and J are TRBV6-5 and TRBJ2-7; D is undetermined. The CDR3 runs to 11 residues. Per germline, CDR1 MNHEY and CDR2 SVGAGI. The V end was cut by 7 bases, the J end by 0 bases, with 4 bases between. CDR3 in amino acids: CASTDSYEQYF. The CDR3 nucleotides read TGTGCCAGCACTGACTCCTACGAGCAGTACTTC.

The chain combines TRBV30 with TRBJ1-2; D perhaps matches TRBD1 (6 bases). CDR3 length equals 15 residues. V shed 0 bases and J shed 8 bases, with 19 bases lying between them. The germline CDR1 and CDR2 sequences are GTSNPN and SVGIG (reference sequence). CDR3 DNA: TGTGCCTGGAGTGTAGTATCCGGGGGCGGTCGGGGCTACACCTTC. Protein product: CAWSVVSGGGRGYTF.

The chain joins TRBV5-4 to TRBJ1-2; D call uncertain. The CDR3 runs 15 residues. V was pared by 1 base and J by 3 bases, with 13 bases between. Germline assignment: CDR1 SGHNT and CDR2 YYREEE (reference sequence). The chain's CDR3 is CASSLMGITDYGYTF. In DNA, the CDR3 is TGTGCCAGCAGCTTGATGGGGATTACCGACTATGGCTACACCTTC.

J is TRBJ1-2 and V is TRBV7-9; D possibly corresponds to TRBD1 (5 bases). With 1 base removed from V and 7 bases from J, the gap between germline ends came to 13 bases. The CDR3 contains 14 residues. Per germline, CDR1 SEHNR and CDR2 FQNEAQ (reference sequence). In nucleotides, the CDR3 is TGTGCCAGCAGCTTAGGACAGTCACCGTCTGGCTACACCTTC. Translation: CASSLGQSPSGYTF.

The chain combines TRBV10-3 with TRBJ1-1; D is undetermined. V shed 7 bases and J shed 0 bases, with 9 bases lying between them. In germline, CDR1 is ENHRY, CDR2 SYGVKD. This CDR3 has 13 amino acids. In DNA form, the CDR3 reads TGTGCCATCATGAAAGATATGAACACTGAAGCTTTCTTT. It yields the protein CAIMKDMNTEAFF.

The V call is TRBV18, the J call TRBJ2-1; D might be TRBD2 (5 bases). This CDR3 contains 15 residues. Germline V gives CDR1 KGHSH, CDR2 LQKENI. Trimming left V 0 bases short and J 8 bases short, with 14 bases between. The CDR3 region has the DNA TGTGCCAGCTCACCACCTAGGTCCGGACTGGATGAGCAGTTCTTC. Translated: CASSPPRSGLDEQFF.

J is TRBJ2-3 and V is TRBV2, with TRBD2 as a possible D gene (6 bases). Germline lookup yields CDR1 SNHLY and CDR2 FYNNEI. Deletions cut 2 bases from V and 14 bases from J, with 14 bases between. This CDR3 is built from 12 residues. This CDR3 reads CASSESGLFMYF. The CDR3 nucleotides read TGTGCCAGCAGTGAATCGGGACTTTTTATGTATTTT. The full variable domain, with the rest looked up from reference TRBV2 and TRBJ2-3, is EPEVTQTPSHQVTQMGQEVILRCVPISNHLYFYWYRQILGQKVEFLVSFYNNEISEKSEIFDDQFSVERPDGSNFTLKIRSTKLEDSAMYFCASSESGLFMYFGPGTRLTVL.

The gene calls are TRBV9 and TRBJ2-3, with 9 nucleotides matching TRBD2. Germline-derived CDR1 and CDR2 are SGDLS and YYNGEE. This CDR3 contains 16 residues. V gave up 4 bases and J gave up 1 base; unmatched junction bases: 7. The DNA of the CDR3 is TGTGCCAGCAGCTCTCTAGCGGGGTCTGGCACAGATACGCAGTATTTT. This gives the protein CASSSLAGSGTDTQYF. Looking up the rest from reference TRBV9 and TRBJ2-3 gives the full variable domain: DSGVTQTPKHLITATGQRVTLRCSPRSGDLSVYWYQQSLDQGLQFLIQYYNGEERAKGNILERFSAQQFPDLHSELNLSSLELGDSALYFCASSSLAGSGTDTQYFGPGTRLTVL.

This clone appeared a few times. This chain links TRBV2 with TRBJ2-5; TRBD2 aligns across 7 bases. In germline, CDR1 is SNHLY, CDR2 FYNNEI. With 2 bases clipped from V and 5 bases from J, the junction kept 8 bases outside the gene matches. CDR3 length: 15 amino acids. CDR3 DNA: TGTGCCAGCAGTGAACTGGGCGGGGGTAGGGAGACCCAGTACTTC. Amino acids: CASSELGGGRETQYF.

This clone is a singleton in its sample. The chain links TRBV14 to TRBJ1-1; D remains ambiguous. CDR1 is SGHDN and CDR2 is FVKESK in the germline V gene. V shed 0 bases and J shed 6 bases, with 14 bases lying between them. The CDR3 contains 15 residues. CDR3 in amino acids: CASSQDWGGVSEAFF. CDR3 coding DNA: TGTGCCAGCAGCCAAGATTGGGGAGGTGTCTCTGAAGCTTTCTTT.

The chain combines TRBV6-1 with TRBJ1-3, with D possibly matching TRBD1 (5 bases). The CDR3 totals 16 residues. Deletions cut 3 bases from V and 0 bases from J, with 12 bases between. Germline CDR1 and CDR2: MNHNS and SASEGT. CDR3: CASSEGTGPSGNTIYF. The CDR3 DNA follows: TGTGCCAGCAGTGAGGGGACCGGACCCTCTGGAAACACCATATATTTT.

The V gene is TRBV14, the J gene TRBJ1-2, with a possible D match to TRBD1 (5 bases). Trimming took off 6 bases at V and 2 bases at J, with 10 bases between the two ends. Looked up from germline, CDR1 is SGHDN and CDR2 is FVKESK. This CDR3 contains 13 residues. The DNA of the CDR3 is TGTGCCAGCAGTTTAGCAGGGAACTATGGCTACACCTTC. Protein sequence: CASSLAGNYGYTF.

The V gene is TRBV2, the J gene TRBJ2-3; 13 nucleotides agree with TRBD2. Losses at the gene ends were 4 bases for V and 6 bases for J; bases not matched to a gene: 7. The CDR3 consists of 16 residues. Germline CDR1 reads SNHLY; CDR2 reads FYNNEI. CDR3 nucleotide sequence: TGTGCCAGCAGTGTCATGACTAGCGGGGGGACCGATACGCAGTATTTT. Translated, it gives CASSVMTSGGTDTQYF. Full variable domain (missing parts from reference TRBV2 and TRBJ2-3): EPEVTQTPSHQVTQMGQEVILRCVPISNHLYFYWYRQILGQKVEFLVSFYNNEISEKSEIFDDQFSVERPDGSNFTLKIRSTKLEDSAMYFCASSVMTSGGTDTQYFGPGTRLTVL.

This clone was picked up one time. The rearrangement joins TRBV5-6 to TRBJ2-2, with D maybe TRBD1 (6 bases). Germline V lookup: CDR1 SGHDT, CDR2 YYEEEE. V was trimmed by 0 bases and J by 4 bases, leaving 19 bases between them. The CDR3 is made up of 18 amino acids. This chain's CDR3 is CASSLALGRGASTGELFF. In DNA, the CDR3 is TGTGCCAGCAGCTTGGCCCTCGGCAGGGGCGCCAGCACCGGGGAGCTGTTTTTT.

The chain employs TRBV5-4 and TRBJ1-6; TRBD1 matches 9 bases. CDR3 length equals 14 residues. V lost 4 bases and J lost 7; bases outside the gene matches: 3. The germline CDR1 and CDR2 sequences are SGHNT and YYREEE (reference sequence). Written as DNA, the CDR3 is TGTGCCAGCAGCACCGGGACAGGGAATTCACCCCTCCACTTT. It translates to CASSTGTGNSPLHF.

The chain employs TRBV2 and TRBJ2-1, with TRBD1 as a possible D gene (6 bases). CDR1 and CDR2 (germline): SNHLY, FYNNEI. V lost 6 bases to trimming and J lost 4 bases, with 10 bases between them. The CDR3 spans 13 residues. The DNA for the CDR3 is TGTGCCAGCAGGGACAGAAAATACAATGAGCAGTTCTTC. Its translation: CASRDRKYNEQFF.

The chain combines TRBV11-3 with TRBJ2-2; D unresolved. CDR1 is SGHNT and CDR2 is YENEEA in the germline V gene. The CDR3 totals 14 residues. V was shortened by 1 base and J by 1 base, with 4 bases between the two germline ends. CDR3 bases: TGTGCCAGCAGCTTAGCTCGGAACACCGGGGAGCTGTTTTTT. It translates to CASSLARNTGELFF. The whole variable domain, remainder taken from reference TRBV11-3 and TRBJ2-2, is EAGVVQSPRYKIIEKKQPVAFWCNPISGHNTLYWYLQNLGQGPELLIRYENEEAVDDSQLPKDRFSAERLKGVDSTLKIQPAELGDSAVYLCASSLARNTGELFFGEGSRLTVL.

This rearrangement joins TRBV30 to TRBJ1-5; D ambiguous. Germline V CDR1 and CDR2: GTSNPN, SVGIG (reference sequence). V lost 0 bases to trimming and J lost 2 bases, with 5 bases between them. The CDR3 has 13 amino acids. Here the CDR3 DNA reads TGTGCCTGGAGTGTGGACGGCAATCAGCCCCAGCATTTT. It yields the protein CAWSVDGNQPQHF.

The rearrangement joins TRBV29-1 to TRBJ2-7; the D gene is possibly TRBD2 (5 bases). Germline V gene data show CDR1 as SQVTM and CDR2 as ANQGSEA. CDR3 length: 12 residues. V was shortened by 2 bases and J by 4 bases, with 9 bases between the two germline ends. CDR3 region: CSVEIRGYEQYF. CDR3 coding DNA: TGCAGCGTTGAAATCCGCGGGTACGAGCAGTACTTC.